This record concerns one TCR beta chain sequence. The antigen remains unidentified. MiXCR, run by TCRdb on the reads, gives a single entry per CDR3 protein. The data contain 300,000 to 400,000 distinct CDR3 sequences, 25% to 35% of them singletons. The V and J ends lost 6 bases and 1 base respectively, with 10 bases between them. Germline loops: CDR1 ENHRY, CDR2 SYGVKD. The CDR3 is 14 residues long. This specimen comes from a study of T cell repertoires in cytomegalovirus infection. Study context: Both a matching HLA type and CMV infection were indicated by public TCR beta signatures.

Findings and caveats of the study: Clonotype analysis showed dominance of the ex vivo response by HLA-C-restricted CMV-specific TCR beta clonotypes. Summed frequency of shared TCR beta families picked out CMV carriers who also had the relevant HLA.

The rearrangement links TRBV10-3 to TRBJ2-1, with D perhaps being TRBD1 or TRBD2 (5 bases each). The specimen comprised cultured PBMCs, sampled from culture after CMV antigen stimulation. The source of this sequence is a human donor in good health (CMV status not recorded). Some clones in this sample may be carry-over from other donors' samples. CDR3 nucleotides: TGTGCCATCAGGGGGACCGGTTCCTACAATGAGCAGTTCTTC. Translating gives CAIRGTGSYNEQFF.